A single sample is the source of the 6 T cell receptor beta chains below, sequenced in a study of T-cell reconstitution after alpha-beta-depleted transplantation in children. Preparation of the TCRbeta library involved a method that used unique molecular identifiers. TCRdb reprocessed the PCR reads with MiXCR, giving one entry per CDR3 protein. The sample holds about 870,000 distinct CDR3 sequences, about 15% seen once. Sequencing was performed on PBMCs, mostly from graft donor cells, taken 360 days after TCRalphabeta/CD19-depleted stem cell transplant. Receptors were obtained from a male patient between 5 and 17 years old who had a stem cell transplant for acute lymphoblastic leukemia, so the T cells may come from the graft donor.

J is TRBJ2-3 and V is TRBV5-1; D perhaps matches TRBD1 (5 bases). Germline V CDR1 and CDR2: SGHRS, YFSETQ. V lost 6 bases, J lost 4 bases, and 12 bases lay in between. CDR3 length equals 13 residues. Written as DNA, the CDR3 is TGCGCCAGCACCACCCTAGGGGCAGATACGCAGTATTTT. It encodes CASTTLGADTQYF.

This clonotype was seen ten or more times. The rearrangement uses TRBV10-2 and TRBJ2-3; 8 bases are a match to TRBD2. Per the germline V gene, CDR1 is WSHSY and CDR2 is SAAADI. The CDR3 length is 15 residues. V lost 4 bases to trimming and J lost 3 bases; unmatched junction nucleotides: 6. This CDR3 is CASSGRAGATDTQYF. The DNA for the CDR3 is TGCGCCAGCAGTGGGAGAGCGGGAGCTACAGATACGCAGTATTTT.

This clonotype appeared a few times. This chain joins TRBV12-3 or TRBV12-4 and TRBJ1-6, with 11 positions matching TRBD1. V lost 4 bases and J lost 9; bases outside the gene matches: 5. The length of the CDR3 is 15 residues. Here the CDR3 DNA reads TGTGCCAGCAGTTCGGGACAGGGGGATGGTTCACCCCTCCACTTT. This codes for CASSSGQGDGSPLHF.

This rearrangement joins TRBV19 to TRBJ2-6; a weak D match, TRBD2 (6 bases). Germline CDR1 and CDR2: LNHDA and SQIVND (reference sequence). Deletions cut 3 bases from V and 0 bases from J, with 9 bases between. This CDR3 region has 16 residues. As DNA, the CDR3 is TGTGCCAGTAGTATGCGGGGATTCTCTGGGGCCAACGTCCTGACTTTC. It specifies CASSMRGFSGANVLTF.

This clonotype came up a few times. This chain connects TRBV5-1 to TRBJ2-6; D remains ambiguous. The germline V and J ends were trimmed by 1 base and 2 bases, with 7 bases remaining between them. The CDR3 spans 15 residues. Germline CDR1 reads SGHRS; CDR2 reads YFSETQ. The CDR3 here is CASSLKQTGANVLTF. The CDR3 nucleotides are TGCGCCAGCAGCTTGAAACAAACTGGGGCCAACGTCCTGACTTTC.

The CDR3 is CASSQPLTSANNEQFF. The CDR3 DNA follows: TGTGCCAGCAGCCAACCCCTAACTAGCGCTAACAATGAGCAGTTCTTC. The rearrangement links TRBV7-6 to TRBJ2-1, with TRBD2 matching over 7 bases. Germline-derived CDR1 and CDR2 are SGHVS and FNYEAQ. V was pared by 5 bases and J by 5 bases, with 12 bases of the junction left unmatched. The CDR3 is 16 amino acids.